These T cell receptor beta chains were read from a single sample in a study of T cell repertoires in cytomegalovirus infection. Each CDR3 protein is one row after TCRdb ran MiXCR on the reads. The sample lists hundreds of thousands of distinct CDR3 sequences, roughly 30% occurring once. The antigens these receptors bind are not known. The sample was cultured PBMCs, taken from culture after CMV antigen stimulation. These receptors all stem from a human donor in good health (CMV status not recorded). Some clones in this sample may be carry-over from other donors' samples. Both conserved end residues are trimmed from each CDR3. Clone size is given for some rows only: seen once, a few or many times, or a class if the clone is expanded.

V	size	J	CDR3
TRBV7-2	-	TRBJ1-1	ASSPTRMGTNTEAF
TRBV7-9	-	TRBJ1-2	ASSPDSLPHGYT
TRBV12-3/TRBV12-4	-	TRBJ2-7	ASSTPRASGRGVQY
TRBV4-2	-	TRBJ1-4	ASSQDGADSNEKLF
TRBV19	few	TRBJ2-7	ATTPAGDFYEQY
TRBV7-2	many	TRBJ2-2	ASSSDDTGELF
TRBV2	-	TRBJ1-5	ASQGPGRPQH
TRBV2	once	TRBJ2-3	ASSEGGGGLTDTQY
TRBV6-2/TRBV6-3	-	TRBJ1-2	AATNRDRKAGYT
TRBV18	few	TRBJ1-1	ASSPGTGGAGTEAF
TRBV7-2	few	TRBJ2-7	ASSLVSGRTEQY
TRBV7-2	-	TRBJ2-1	ASGLAGLNEQF
TRBV4-1	-	TRBJ1-2	ASSQGGGQLNYGYT
TRBV27	-	TRBJ1-1	ASSSQGIGTI
TRBV7-6	-	TRBJ2-5	ASSLLDGGGYQETQY
TRBV6-1	-	TRBJ2-7	ASRPTGAHEQY
TRBV5-1	-	TRBJ2-7	ASSLDARSDEQY
TRBV7-2	few	TRBJ2-2	ASSLQVAGELF
TRBV7-2	many	TRBJ2-3	ASSYQGGGRFTQY
TRBV5-1	-	TRBJ1-6	ASSSGTSSYNSPLH
TRBV7-8	-	TRBJ2-3	ASSSGTSGEVTDTQY
TRBV15	-	TRBJ2-1	ATSRGQRQEGEQF
TRBV6-1	few	TRBJ2-7	ASSAWKLEQY
TRBV19	few	TRBJ1-5	ASSRTPRGEQPQH
TRBV7-2	few	TRBJ2-3	ASSLRPPAGDPSGTDTQY
TRBV4-1	-	TRBJ1-5	ASSVSAGQPQH
TRBV20-1	once	TRBJ2-3	SASRREPYTQY
TRBV7-9	-	TRBJ2-1	ASSVDRNEQF
TRBV27	-	TRBJ2-7	ASRRLAGSLEQY
TRBV2	-	TRBJ2-7	ASSENSGTYEQY
TRBV14	-	TRBJ2-5	ASSHGSWETQY
TRBV6-2/TRBV6-3	few	TRBJ1-2	ASMRDRRDYGYT
TRBV12-3/TRBV12-4	few	TRBJ2-3	ATLTSGRRDTQY
TRBV7-2	few	TRBJ2-1	ASSNYVGERYNEQF
TRBV28	-	TRBJ2-1	ASSLVGGQTYNEQF
TRBV19	few	TRBJ2-5	ASRLAETQY
TRBV6-2/TRBV6-3	-	TRBJ2-2	ASKYPPGLAGGNTGELF
TRBV7-6	-	TRBJ2-1	ASSSRAGGRNEQF
TRBV19	-	TRBJ2-7	ASSPRVGEQY
TRBV7-2	-	TRBJ1-2	ASSSTQTGNYGYT
TRBV12-3/TRBV12-4	-	TRBJ2-4	ASSPPQLNIQY
TRBV6-1	few	TRBJ2-5	ASRPVPRETQY
TRBV7-9	few	TRBJ2-1	ASIPSSYNEQF
TRBV7-6	-	TRBJ2-7	ASSFGTRYEQY
TRBV19	-	TRBJ1-1	ASNQQGVWTEAF
TRBV6-6	-	TRBJ2-2	ASSYYCKGFSGELF
TRBV19	-	TRBJ2-5	ASSTTGRLRQETQY
TRBV2	once	TRBJ2-7	ASSGQGVDEQY
TRBV7-8	many	TRBJ2-3	ASSSDRGGDTQY
TRBV6-2/TRBV6-3	many	TRBJ2-7	ASSYRDYEQY
TRBV6-2/TRBV6-3	-	TRBJ2-1	ASSSLAGEAYNEQF
TRBV7-2	many	TRBJ2-7	ASTELLSEQY
TRBV19	few	TRBJ1-1	AARPSKDGMNTEAF
TRBV10-3	-	TRBJ2-3	AISESNSGSRHTQY
TRBV27	few	TRBJ1-5	ASSLYGQGVGQPQH
TRBV7-8	-	TRBJ2-3	ASSLQRMTQY
TRBV7-2	many	TRBJ2-5	ASSSSSGRATTQY